This T cell receptor (beta chain) comes out of a study of T cell repertoires in cytomegalovirus infection. Looking at the study overall: Matching HLA type, along with CMV infection, was indicated by public TCR beta signatures.

Each CDR3 protein is one row after TCRdb ran MiXCR on the reads. The top ten hold approximately 4.7% of the sample, which has about 320,000 distinct CDR3 sequences, more than 9% seen once. In its sample, this clonotype was seen a few times. Its antigen is not identified. Study-wide results and caveats: Predominance within the ex vivo response was attributable to HLA-C-restricted CMV-specific TCR beta clonotypes.

The sample was PBMCs. The TCR comes from a human donor in good health (CMV status not recorded). Some clones in this sample may be carry-over from other donors' samples.

CDR3 coding DNA: TGTGCCAGCAGCTTTTCAGGGTCCTCTGGAAACACCATATATTTT. This sequence encodes CASSFSGSSGNTIYF. The chain combines TRBV7-2 with TRBJ1-3; the D gene is possibly TRBD1 (5 bases). The CDR3 contains 15 residues. Trimming removed 3 bases from V and 0 bases from J, with 9 bases in between. The V gene's germline CDR1 is SGHTA and CDR2 FQGNSA.